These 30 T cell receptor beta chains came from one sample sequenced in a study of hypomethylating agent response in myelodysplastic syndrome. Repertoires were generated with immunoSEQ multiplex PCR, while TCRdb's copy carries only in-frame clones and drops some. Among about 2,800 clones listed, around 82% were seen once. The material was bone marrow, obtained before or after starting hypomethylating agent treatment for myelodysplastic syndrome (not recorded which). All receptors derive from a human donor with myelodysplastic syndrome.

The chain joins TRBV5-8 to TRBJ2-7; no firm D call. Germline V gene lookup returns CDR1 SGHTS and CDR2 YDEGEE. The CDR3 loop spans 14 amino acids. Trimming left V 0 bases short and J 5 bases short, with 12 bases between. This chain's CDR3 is CASSLGRPADEQYF. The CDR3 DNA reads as TGTGCCAGCAGCTTGGGACGTCCCGCGGACGAGCAGTACTTC.

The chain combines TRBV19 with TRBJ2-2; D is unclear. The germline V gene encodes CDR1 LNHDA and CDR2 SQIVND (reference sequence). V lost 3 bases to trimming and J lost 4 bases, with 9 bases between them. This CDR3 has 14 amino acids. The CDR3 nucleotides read TGTGCCAGTAGTATGTCCTCTGGCACCGGGGAGCTGTTTTTT. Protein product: CASSMSSGTGELFF.

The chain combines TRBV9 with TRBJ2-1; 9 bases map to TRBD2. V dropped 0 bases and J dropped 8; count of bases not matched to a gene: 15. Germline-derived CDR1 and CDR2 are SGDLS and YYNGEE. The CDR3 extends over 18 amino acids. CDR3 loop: CASSVATGGVAGADEQFF. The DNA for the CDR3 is TGTGCCAGCAGCGTAGCTACTGGGGGGGTAGCGGGAGCGGATGAGCAGTTCTTC.

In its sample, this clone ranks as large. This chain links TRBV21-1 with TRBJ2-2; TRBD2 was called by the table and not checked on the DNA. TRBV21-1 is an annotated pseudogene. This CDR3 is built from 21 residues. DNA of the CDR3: TGTGCCAGCATCACAAGCGGGAGGGCCTTAATCCGGGTAAAGAACACCGGGGAGCTGTTTTTT. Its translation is CASITSGRALIRVKNTGELFF.

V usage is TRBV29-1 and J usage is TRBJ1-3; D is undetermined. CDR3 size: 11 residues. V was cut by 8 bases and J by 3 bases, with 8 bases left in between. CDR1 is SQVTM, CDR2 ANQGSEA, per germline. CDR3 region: CSTNHGNTIYF. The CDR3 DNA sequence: TGCAGCACCAATCATGGAAACACCATATATTTT.

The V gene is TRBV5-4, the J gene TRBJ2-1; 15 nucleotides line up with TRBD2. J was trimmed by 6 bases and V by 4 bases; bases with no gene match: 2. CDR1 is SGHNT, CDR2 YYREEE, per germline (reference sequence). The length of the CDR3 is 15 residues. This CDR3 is CASSTGLAGGNEQFF. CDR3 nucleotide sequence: TGTGCCAGCAGCACGGGACTAGCGGGGGGCAATGAGCAGTTCTTC.

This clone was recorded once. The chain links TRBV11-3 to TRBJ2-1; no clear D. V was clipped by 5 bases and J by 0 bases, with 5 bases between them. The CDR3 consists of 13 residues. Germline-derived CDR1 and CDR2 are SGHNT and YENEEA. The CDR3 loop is CASSLSSYNEQFF. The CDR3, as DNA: TGTGCCAGCAGCCTAAGCTCCTACAATGAGCAGTTCTTC.

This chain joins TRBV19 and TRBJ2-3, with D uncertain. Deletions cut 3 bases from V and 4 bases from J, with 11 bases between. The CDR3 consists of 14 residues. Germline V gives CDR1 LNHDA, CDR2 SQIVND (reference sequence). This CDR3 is CASSMSPESDTQYF. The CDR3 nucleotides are TGTGCCAGTAGTATGAGCCCGGAGTCAGATACGCAGTATTTT.

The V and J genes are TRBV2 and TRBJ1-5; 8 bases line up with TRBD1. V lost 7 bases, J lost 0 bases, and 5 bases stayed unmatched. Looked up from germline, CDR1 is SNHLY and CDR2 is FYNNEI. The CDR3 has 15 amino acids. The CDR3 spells CASKDTGGSNQPQHF. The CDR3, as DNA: TGTGCCAGCAAGGACACAGGGGGTAGCAATCAGCCCCAGCATTTT.

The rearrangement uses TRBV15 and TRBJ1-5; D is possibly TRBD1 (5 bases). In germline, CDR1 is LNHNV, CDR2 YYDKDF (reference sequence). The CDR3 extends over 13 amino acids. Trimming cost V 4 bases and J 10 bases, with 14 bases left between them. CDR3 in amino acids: CATSKPSGEPQHF. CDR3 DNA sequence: TGTGCCACCAGCAAACCTTCGGGGGAACCCCAGCATTTT.

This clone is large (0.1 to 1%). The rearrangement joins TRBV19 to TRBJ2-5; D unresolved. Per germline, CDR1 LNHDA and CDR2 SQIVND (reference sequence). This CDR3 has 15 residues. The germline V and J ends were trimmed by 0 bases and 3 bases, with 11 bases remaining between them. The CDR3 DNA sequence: TGTGCCAGTAGTATAGATCCGGGTGCGAAAGAGACCCAGTACTTC. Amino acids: CASSIDPGAKETQYF.

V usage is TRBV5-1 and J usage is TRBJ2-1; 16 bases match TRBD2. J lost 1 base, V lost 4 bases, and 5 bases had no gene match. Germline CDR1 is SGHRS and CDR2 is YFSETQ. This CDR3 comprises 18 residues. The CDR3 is CASSPGLAGGPSYNEQFF. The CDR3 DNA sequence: TGCGCCAGCAGCCCGGGACTAGCGGGAGGGCCGTCCTACAATGAGCAGTTCTTC.

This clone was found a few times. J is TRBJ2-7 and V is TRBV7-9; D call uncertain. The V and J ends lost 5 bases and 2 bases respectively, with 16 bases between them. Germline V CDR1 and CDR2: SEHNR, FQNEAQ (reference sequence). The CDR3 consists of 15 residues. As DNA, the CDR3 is TGTGCCAGCAGCCTTTCCTGGGCAGACACCTACGAGCAGTACTTC. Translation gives CASSLSWADTYEQYF.

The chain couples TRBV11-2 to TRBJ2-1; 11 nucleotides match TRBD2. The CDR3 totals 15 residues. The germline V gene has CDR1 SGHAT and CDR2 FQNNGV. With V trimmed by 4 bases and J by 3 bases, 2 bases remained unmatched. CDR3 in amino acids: CASSSLAGGYNEQFF. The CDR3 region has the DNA TGTGCCAGCAGCTCCCTAGCGGGGGGCTACAATGAGCAGTTCTTC.

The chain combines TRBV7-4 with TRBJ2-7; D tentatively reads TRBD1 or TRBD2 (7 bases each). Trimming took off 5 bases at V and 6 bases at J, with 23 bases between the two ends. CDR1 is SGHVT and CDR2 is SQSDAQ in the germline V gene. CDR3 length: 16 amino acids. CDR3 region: CASSLGGGSTGPEQYF. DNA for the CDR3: TGTGCCAGCAGCCTAGGGGGGGGCTCGACAGGGCCCGAGCAGTACTTC.

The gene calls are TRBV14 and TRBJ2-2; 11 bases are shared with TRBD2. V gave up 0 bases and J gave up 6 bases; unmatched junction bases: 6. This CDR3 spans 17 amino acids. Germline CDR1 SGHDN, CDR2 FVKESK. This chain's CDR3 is CASSQDGLAGGSGELFF. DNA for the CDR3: TGTGCCAGCAGCCAAGACGGTCTAGCGGGAGGATCCGGGGAGCTGTTTTTT.

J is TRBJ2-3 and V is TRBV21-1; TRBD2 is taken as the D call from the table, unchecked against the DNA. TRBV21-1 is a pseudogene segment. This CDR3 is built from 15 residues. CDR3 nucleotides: TGTGCCAGGGCCTATAGCGGCCCCATTACAGATACGCAGTATTTT. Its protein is CARAYSGPITDTQYF.

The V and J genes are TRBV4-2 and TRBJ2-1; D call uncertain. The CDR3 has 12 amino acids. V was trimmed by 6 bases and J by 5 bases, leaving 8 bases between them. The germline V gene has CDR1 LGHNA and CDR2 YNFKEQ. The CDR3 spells CASRGMDNEQFF. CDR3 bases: TGTGCCAGCAGGGGGATGGACAATGAGCAGTTCTTC.

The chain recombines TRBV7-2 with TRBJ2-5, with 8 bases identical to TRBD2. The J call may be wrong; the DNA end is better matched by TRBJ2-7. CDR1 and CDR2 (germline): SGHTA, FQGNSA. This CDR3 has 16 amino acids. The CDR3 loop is CASNPFGGVSTYEQYF. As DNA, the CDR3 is TGTGCCAGCAACCCATTCGGGGGGGTCTCAACCTACGAGCAGTACTTC.

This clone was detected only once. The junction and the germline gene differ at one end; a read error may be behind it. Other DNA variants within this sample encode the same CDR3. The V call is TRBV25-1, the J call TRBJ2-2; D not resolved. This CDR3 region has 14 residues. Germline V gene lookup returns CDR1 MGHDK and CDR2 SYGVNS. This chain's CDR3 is CASRLNSNTGELFF. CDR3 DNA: TGCGCCAGCAGGTTAAATTCGAACACCGGGGAGCTGTTTTTT. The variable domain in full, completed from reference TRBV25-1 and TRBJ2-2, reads EADIYQTPRYLVIGTGKKITLECSQTMGHDKMYWYQQDPGMELHLIHYSYGVNSTEKGDLSSESTVSRIRTEHFPLTLESARPSHTSQYLCASRLNSNTGELFFGEGSRLTVL.

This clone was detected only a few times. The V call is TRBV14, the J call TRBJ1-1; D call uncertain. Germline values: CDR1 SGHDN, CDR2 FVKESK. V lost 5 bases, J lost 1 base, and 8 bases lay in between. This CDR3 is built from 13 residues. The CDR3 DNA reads TGTGCCAGCAGCAATACTAAGAACACTGAAGCTTTCTTT. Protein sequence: CASSNTKNTEAFF.

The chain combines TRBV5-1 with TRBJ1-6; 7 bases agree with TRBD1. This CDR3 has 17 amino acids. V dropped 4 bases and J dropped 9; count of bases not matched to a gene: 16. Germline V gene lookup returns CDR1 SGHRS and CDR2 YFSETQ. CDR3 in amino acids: CASSPRDSSPDTSPLHF. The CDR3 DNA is TGCGCCAGCAGCCCGCGGGACAGCTCACCTGACACTTCACCCCTCCACTTT.

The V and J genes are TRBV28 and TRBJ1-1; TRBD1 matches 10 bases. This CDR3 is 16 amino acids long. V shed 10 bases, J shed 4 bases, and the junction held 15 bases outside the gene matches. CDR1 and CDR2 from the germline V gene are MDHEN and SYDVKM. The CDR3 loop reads CATQTRQGDRGTEAFF. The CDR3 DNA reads TGTGCCACCCAGACTCGCCAGGGGGACAGGGGCACTGAAGCTTTCTTT.

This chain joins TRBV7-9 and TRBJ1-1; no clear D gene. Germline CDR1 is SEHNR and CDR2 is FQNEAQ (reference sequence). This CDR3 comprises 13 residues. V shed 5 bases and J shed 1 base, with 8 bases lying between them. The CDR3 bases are TGTGCCAGCAGCCTCACAGAGAACACTGAAGCTTTCTTT. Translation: CASSLTENTEAFF.

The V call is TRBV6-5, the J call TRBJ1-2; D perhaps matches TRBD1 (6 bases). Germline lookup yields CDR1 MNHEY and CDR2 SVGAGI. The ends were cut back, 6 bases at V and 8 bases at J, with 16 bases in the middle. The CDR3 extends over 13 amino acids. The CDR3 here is CASREQGSYGYTF. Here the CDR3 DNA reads TGTGCCAGCAGAGAACAGGGATCCTACGGCTACACCTTC.

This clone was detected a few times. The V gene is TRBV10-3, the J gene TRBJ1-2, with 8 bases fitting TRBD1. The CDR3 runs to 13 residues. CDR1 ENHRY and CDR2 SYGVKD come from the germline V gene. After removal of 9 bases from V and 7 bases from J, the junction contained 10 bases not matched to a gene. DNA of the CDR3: TGTGCCATTAATCAGGGGGCATTGGGTGGCTACACCTTC. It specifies CAINQGALGGYTF.

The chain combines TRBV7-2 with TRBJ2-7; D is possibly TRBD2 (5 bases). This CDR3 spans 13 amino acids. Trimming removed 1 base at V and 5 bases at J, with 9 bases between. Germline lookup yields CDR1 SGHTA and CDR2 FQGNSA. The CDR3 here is CASSLGLANEQYF. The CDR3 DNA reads TGTGCCAGCAGCTTAGGTCTAGCCAACGAGCAGTACTTC.

CDR3 bases: TGCGCCAGCAAACCGACCGGGACAGGGTTCGGAAACACCATATATTTT. It encodes CASKPTGTGFGNTIYF. The J gene is TRBJ1-3, the V gene TRBV5-1; TRBD1 matches at 9 bases. Per the germline V gene, CDR1 is SGHRS and CDR2 is YFSETQ. The CDR3 has 16 amino acids. With 6 bases clipped from V and 4 bases from J, the junction kept 11 bases outside the gene matches.

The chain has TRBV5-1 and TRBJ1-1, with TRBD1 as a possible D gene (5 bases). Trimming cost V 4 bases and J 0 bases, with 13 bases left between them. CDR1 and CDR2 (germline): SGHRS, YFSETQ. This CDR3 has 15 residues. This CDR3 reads CASSLGWGLNTEAFF. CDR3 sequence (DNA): TGCGCCAGCAGCCTAGGGTGGGGGTTGAACACTGAAGCTTTCTTT.

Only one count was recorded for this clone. The CDR3 nucleotides read TGTGCCAGCAGCCAGGGTAAGGGAGGCTACACCTTC. Its protein is CASSQGKGGYTF. The chain joins TRBV5-6 to TRBJ1-2, with TRBD1 as a possible D gene (5 bases). Germline CDR1 SGHDT, CDR2 YYEEEE. Trimming left V 4 bases short and J 8 bases short, with 12 bases between. CDR3 length: 12 amino acids. Complete variable domain (other parts from reference TRBV5-6 and TRBJ1-2): DAGVTQSPTHLIKTRGQQVTLRCSPKSGHDTVSWYQQALGQGPQFIFQYYEEEERQRGNFPDRFSGHQFPNYSSELNVNALLLGDSALYLCASSQGKGGYTFGSGTRLTVV.